A selection of T cell receptor beta chains follows, all from one sample in a study of T cells in Graves' hyperthyroidism and ophthalmopathy. One entry per CDR3 protein, called by TCRdb with MiXCR from the multiplex PCR reads. The sample records some 490,000 distinct CDR3 sequences, under 25% being singletons. Sequencing used blood. These receptors were taken from a woman between 65 and 79 years old with Graves' ophthalmopathy. Each CDR3 is given with its conserved first and last residue. The D gene is left open where the match is weak. Clone sizes are given selectively: once, few, many, or a class where the clone is expanded.

abundance	d_gene	v_gene	j_gene	CDR3nt	CDR3aa
many	.	TRBV6-7	TRBJ2-7	TGTGCCAGCAGTTACGGGGGGCAGCCTGAGCAGTACTTC	CASSYGGQPEQYF
.	TRBD2	TRBV5-1	TRBJ2-7	TGCGCCAGCAGCCCGACCGTATCAGGCGGGGGTGTCGAGCAGTACTTC	CASSPTVSGGGVEQYF
few	.	TRBV9	TRBJ1-2	TGTGCCAGCAGCGTAGCCAGTAACTATGGCTACACCTTC	CASSVASNYGYTF
few	.	TRBV7-2	TRBJ1-1	TGTGCCAGCAGCCCGAGGGGGAGGGACAACACTGAAGCTTTCTTT	CASSPRGRDNTEAFF
many	.	TRBV2	TRBJ2-5	TGTGCCAGCAGTGAGAAGACCCAGTACTTC	CASSEKTQYF
.	.	TRBV12-3/TRBV12-4	TRBJ2-1	TGTGCCAGCAGCTCCTACAGTCCCGCCTCCAATGAGCAGTTCTTC	CASSSYSPASNEQFF
few	TRBD1	TRBV7-9	TRBJ1-1	TGTGCCAGCAGCTTACTGACAGGGGGCTCTGAAGCTTTCTTT	CASSLLTGGSEAFF
.	TRBD2	TRBV7-2	TRBJ2-7	TGTGCCAGCAGCTTAGCTTGGGCGGGACTAGCGGGATCCGGATCCGAGCAGTACTTC	CASSLAWAGLAGSGSEQYF
.	.	TRBV9	TRBJ2-7	TGTGCCAGCAGCGTAGGGACTGCTACGAAGCAGTACTTC	CASSVGTATKQYF
few	TRBD2	TRBV9	TRBJ2-1	TGTGCCAGCAGCGTAGGGACTAGCGGGGAAAAGCAGTTCTTC	CASSVGTSGEKQFF
.	.	TRBV6-1	TRBJ2-2	TGTGCCAGCCGCCCTGGGGGCGGGGAGCTGTTTTTT	CASRPGGGELFF
few	TRBD1	TRBV7-9	TRBJ1-3	TGTGCCAGCAGCCCAGGACAGGTTCCTGGAAACACCATATATTTT	CASSPGQVPGNTIYF
.	.	TRBV7-8	TRBJ1-6	TGTGCCAGCAGCCGGGGTTCCAGCTCCTATAATTCACCCCTCCACTTT	CASSRGSSSYNSPLHF
.	TRBD2	TRBV4-3	TRBJ2-1	TGCGCCAGCAGCCAAGAAGGACTAGCGGGAGGGAACTACAATGAGCAGTTCTTC	CASSQEGLAGGNYNEQFF
.	.	TRBV4-3	TRBJ1-5	TGCGCCAGCAGCCAAGATAGTGCAGGGAATCAGCCCCAGCATTTT	CASSQDSAGNQPQHF
.	.	TRBV24-1	TRBJ1-5	TGTGCCACCAGTGAGAATAGTCGCAATCAGCCCCAGCATTTT	CATSENSRNQPQHF
few	.	TRBV20-1	TRBJ1-1	TGCAGTGGGCAAGACAACACTGAAGCTTTCTTT	CSGQDNTEAFF
.	.	TRBV5-1	TRBJ1-1	TGCGCCAGCAGCTTGGAAGGGCTAGTCACTGAAGCTTTCTTT	CASSLEGLVTEAFF
few	.	TRBV15	TRBJ1-1	TGTGCCACCAGCGGGGGGGCCTGGGACACTGAAGCTTTCTTT	CATSGGAWDTEAFF
.	.	TRBV9	TRBJ1-2	TGTGCCAGCAGCGTAGATACCCGGGTCGGTGATGGCTACACCTTC	CASSVDTRVGDGYTF
few	TRBD2	TRBV7-2	TRBJ2-3	TGTGCCAGCAGCTTATCCGGCGGGAGGGCCCTCGATACGCAGTATTTT	CASSLSGGRALDTQYF
few	.	TRBV15	TRBJ1-5	TGTGCCACCAGCAGAGAAGGGGCGAATCAGCCCCAGCATTTT	CATSREGANQPQHF
few	TRBD2	TRBV2	TRBJ2-5	TGTGCCAGCAGTCGAACCAGCGGGGTAGAGACCCAGTACTTC	CASSRTSGVETQYF
few	.	TRBV5-6	TRBJ1-2	TGTGCCAGCAGCTGGGGACACATTAACTATGGCTACACCTTC	CASSWGHINYGYTF
.	TRBD2	TRBV5-4	TRBJ2-2	TGTGCCAGCAGCCGCCGAGGGCCTAGTGGGAGGGCCGGATCGAACACCGGGGAGCTGTTTTTT	CASSRRGPSGRAGSNTGELFF
.	TRBD2	TRBV28	TRBJ2-3	TGTGCCAGCAGTTACTCTAGCGGTCCCACAGATACGCAGTATTTT	CASSYSSGPTDTQYF
.	TRBD2	TRBV20-1	TRBJ2-4	TGCAGTGCTCCTCCTAGCGGGAGTTCGAACATTCAGTACTTC	CSAPPSGSSNIQYF
many	TRBD1	TRBV28	TRBJ1-2	TGTGCCAGCAGCCAATCATCGGGACAGGGTTACGGCTACACCTTC	CASSQSSGQGYGYTF
many	.	TRBV2	TRBJ2-1	TGTGCCAGCAGTGCGTTGCGGGGCTACAATGAGCAGTTCTTC	CASSALRGYNEQFF
.	TRBD1	TRBV19	TRBJ2-3	TGTGCCAGTAGTAACAGGACAGGGAGGACAGATACGCAGTATTTT	CASSNRTGRTDTQYF
.	TRBD2	TRBV9	TRBJ2-2	TGTGCCAGCAGCGGTAGCGGGAGGAATACCGGGGAGCTGTTTTTT	CASSGSGRNTGELFF
few	TRBD2	TRBV27	TRBJ2-5	TGTGCCAGCAGGGCACTAGCGGGAGGGGTTCGGGAGACCCAGTACTTC	CASRALAGGVRETQYF
.	.	TRBV2	TRBJ1-5	TGTGCCAGCAGTGAATCGCAGGTCTTGTCCCAGCATTTT	CASSESQVLSQHF
.	.	TRBV24-1	TRBJ2-1	TGTGCCACCTCCCAGATATCCTCCTACAATGAGCAGTTCTTC	CATSQISSYNEQFF
many	.	TRBV5-8	TRBJ2-7	TGTGCCAGCAGCTTACACCGGGTCCGGGCCTACGAGCAGTACTTC	CASSLHRVRAYEQYF
few	.	TRBV30	TRBJ1-2	TGTGCCTGCCAACAGGCTAACTATGGCTACACCTTC	CACQQANYGYTF
.	.	TRBV9	TRBJ2-4	TGTGCCAGCAGCCCCCATTCGACCTTAGCCAAAAACATTCAGTACTTC	CASSPHSTLAKNIQYF
few	.	TRBV7-2	TRBJ2-1	TGTGCCAGCAGCTTAGAGACCGGTGAGCAGTTCTTC	CASSLETGEQFF
.	.	TRBV3-1	TRBJ2-3	TGTGCCAGCAGCCTCGGGGGACACCACCGTGGCACAGATACGCAGTATTTT	CASSLGGHHRGTDTQYF
.	TRBD2	TRBV7-2	TRBJ2-2	TGTGCCAGCAGCCTAGGCGGGGGACACACCGGGGAGCTGTTTTTT	CASSLGGGHTGELFF
many	TRBD2	TRBV6-5	TRBJ2-7	TGTGCCAGCAGTTACCCTCATCGACTAGCAAGACCCCACGAGCAGTACTTC	CASSYPHRLARPHEQYF
.	.	TRBV5-1	TRBJ1-1	TGCGCCAGCAGCCCCTTTGCGGGCCTATGGGATAAGAACACTGAAGCTTTCTTT	CASSPFAGLWDKNTEAFF
few	.	TRBV2	TRBJ2-7	TGTGCCAGCCGCGTCGGGTTTTCCTACGAGCAGTACTTC	CASRVGFSYEQYF
.	.	TRBV2	TRBJ2-7	TGTGCCAGCAGTGAAGTAATGGACCCGGCGTACGAGCAGTACTTC	CASSEVMDPAYEQYF
few	.	TRBV9	TRBJ2-1	TGTGCCAGCAGCGTTTCGGCGAGCTCCTACAATGAGCAGTTCTTC	CASSVSASSYNEQFF
many	TRBD2	TRBV20-1	TRBJ2-5	TGCAGTGCTGTCCTCCTGACTAGCGGGAGGGCGGAGACCCAGTACTTC	CSAVLLTSGRAETQYF
few	TRBD1	TRBV6-1	TRBJ1-2	TGTGCCAGCAGCGCTGAGGGGGCCTATGGCTACACCTTC	CASSAEGAYGYTF
many	TRBD2	TRBV12-3/TRBV12-4	TRBJ2-3	TGTGCCAGCAGTTTAGGCGGGACTAGCGGGAGCCCAGATACGCAGTATTTT	CASSLGGTSGSPDTQYF
.	TRBD2	TRBV27	TRBJ2-1	TGTGCCAGCAGTAGACTAGCGGGAGTTTTTAAGGATGAGCAGTTCTTC	CASSRLAGVFKDEQFF
many	.	TRBV2	TRBJ2-1	TGTGCCAGCAATTCCATGGGCAATGAGCAGTTCTTC	CASNSMGNEQFF
few	TRBD2	TRBV5-1	TRBJ2-3	TGCGCCAGCAGCTGGCGGGAGGCCGGAGATACGCAGTATTTT	CASSWREAGDTQYF
.	TRBD1	TRBV6-2/TRBV6-3	TRBJ1-5	TGTGCCAGCAGTTACCCGGACAGGGGGGCGCTGCCTTTGGTCGCATCGCGGCCCCAGCATTTT	CASSYPDRGALPLVASRPQHF
many	TRBD1	TRBV11-2	TRBJ1-3	TGTGCCAGCAGCCTGGGGACAGGGCCAGTACACACCATATATTTT	CASSLGTGPVHTIYF
few	.	TRBV12-3/TRBV12-4	TRBJ1-2	TGTGCCAGCAGTTTTGATGGGGGGTATGGCTACACCTTC	CASSFDGGYGYTF
few	.	TRBV27	TRBJ1-1	TGTGCCAGCAGTATCTCCGTAGTAGAGGTTGAAGCTTTCTTT	CASSISVVEVEAFF